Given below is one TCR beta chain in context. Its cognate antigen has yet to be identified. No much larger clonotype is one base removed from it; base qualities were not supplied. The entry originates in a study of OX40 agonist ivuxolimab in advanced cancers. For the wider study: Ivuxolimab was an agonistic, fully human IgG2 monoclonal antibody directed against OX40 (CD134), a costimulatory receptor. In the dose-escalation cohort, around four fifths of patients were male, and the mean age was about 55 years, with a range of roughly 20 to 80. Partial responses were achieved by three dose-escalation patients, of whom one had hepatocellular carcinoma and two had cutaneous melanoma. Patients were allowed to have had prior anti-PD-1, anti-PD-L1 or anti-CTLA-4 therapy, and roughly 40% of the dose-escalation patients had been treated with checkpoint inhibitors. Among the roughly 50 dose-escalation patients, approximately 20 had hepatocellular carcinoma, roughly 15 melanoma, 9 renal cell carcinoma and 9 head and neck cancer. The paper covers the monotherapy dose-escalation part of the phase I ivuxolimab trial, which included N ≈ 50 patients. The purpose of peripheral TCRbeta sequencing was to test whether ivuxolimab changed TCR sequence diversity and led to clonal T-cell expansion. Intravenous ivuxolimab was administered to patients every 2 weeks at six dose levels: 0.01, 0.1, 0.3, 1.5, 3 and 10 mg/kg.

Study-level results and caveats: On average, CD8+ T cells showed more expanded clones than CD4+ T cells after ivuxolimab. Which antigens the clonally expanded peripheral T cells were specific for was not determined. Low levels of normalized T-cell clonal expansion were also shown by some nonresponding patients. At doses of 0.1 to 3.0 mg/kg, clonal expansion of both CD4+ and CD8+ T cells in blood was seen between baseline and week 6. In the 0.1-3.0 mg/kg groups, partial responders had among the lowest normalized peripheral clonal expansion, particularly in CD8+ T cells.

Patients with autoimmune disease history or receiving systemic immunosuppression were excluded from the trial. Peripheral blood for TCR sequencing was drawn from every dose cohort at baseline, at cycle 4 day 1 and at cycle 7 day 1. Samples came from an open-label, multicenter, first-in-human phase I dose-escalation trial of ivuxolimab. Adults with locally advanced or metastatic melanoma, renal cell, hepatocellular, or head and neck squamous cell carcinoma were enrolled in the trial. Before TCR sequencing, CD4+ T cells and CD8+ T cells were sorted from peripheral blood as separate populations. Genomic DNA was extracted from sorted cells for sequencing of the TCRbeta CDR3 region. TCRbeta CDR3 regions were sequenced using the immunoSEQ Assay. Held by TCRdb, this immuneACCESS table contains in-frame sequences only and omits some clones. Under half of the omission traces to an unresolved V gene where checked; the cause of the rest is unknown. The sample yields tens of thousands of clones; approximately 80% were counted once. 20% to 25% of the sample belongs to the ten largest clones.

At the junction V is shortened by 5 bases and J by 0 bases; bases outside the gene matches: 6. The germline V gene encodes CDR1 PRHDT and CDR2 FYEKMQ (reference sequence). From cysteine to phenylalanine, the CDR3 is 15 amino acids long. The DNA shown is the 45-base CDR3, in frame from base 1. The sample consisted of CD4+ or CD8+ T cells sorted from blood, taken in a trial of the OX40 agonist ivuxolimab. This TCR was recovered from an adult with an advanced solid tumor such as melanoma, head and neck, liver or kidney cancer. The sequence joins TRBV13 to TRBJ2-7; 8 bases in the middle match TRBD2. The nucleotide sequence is TGTGCCAGCAGCAAGGAGCGGGGGAGCTCCTACGAGCAGTACTTC. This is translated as CASSKERGSSYEQYF.